Presented here are 23 T cell receptor beta chains from one specimen sequenced in a study of T-cell reconstitution after alpha-beta-depleted transplantation in children listed by TCRdb under 2016. The method was PCR. The instrument given in TCRdb is Illumina HiSeq 2500. TCR library preparation used molecular barcoding, with unique molecular identifiers applied to normalize quantification of the TCRbeta repertoire. TCRdb reprocessing: public reads trimmed at Q25 with fastp, clones called with MiXCR, in-frame beta chains kept. Identical CDR3 proteins give one entry, which carries the most common genes and DNA. The sample table contains approximately 630,000 distinct CDR3 sequences; only one count was recorded for around 14% of them. 0.75% to 0.85% of the sample is in the top ten clones. The treatment or condition label here, explained by the study, means: allogeneic hematopoietic cell transplantation with graft depleted of TCRalphabeta T cells and CD19 B cells.

Sequencing was performed on PBMCs, taken before TCRalphabeta/CD19-depleted stem cell transplant. Receptors originate from a girl aged 2-10 years with congenital amegakaryocytic thrombocytopenia, due to receive a stem cell transplant.

This clonotype showed up just a few times. The chain carries TRBV15 and TRBJ2-3; possible D gene TRBD1, 7 bases. The CDR3 sequence is 16 residues long. V lost 2 bases, J lost 6 bases, and 18 bases lay in between. Germline lookup yields CDR1 LNHNV and CDR2 YYDKDF (reference sequence). The DNA for the CDR3 is TGTGCCACCAGCAGAAAAGGGGGCAGGGGGAGGGATACGCAGTATTTT. This gives the protein CATSRKGGRGRDTQYF.

In its sample, this clonotype was seen many times. The rearrangement uses TRBV20-1 and TRBJ2-2; D is ambiguous. Trimming cost V 0 bases and J 2 bases, with 4 bases left between them. Germline V gene lookup returns CDR1 DFQATT and CDR2 SNEGSKA (reference sequence). The CDR3 totals 13 residues. The CDR3 coding sequence is TGCAGTGCTAGAGATCCTAACACCGGGGAGCTGTTTTTT. Translating gives CSARDPNTGELFF.

The chain joins TRBV3-1 to TRBJ2-3; D gene uncertain. Germline V gene sequence: CDR1 LGHDT, CDR2 YNNKEL (reference sequence). This CDR3 has 14 amino acids. V lost 3 bases, J lost 2 bases, and 9 bases lay in between. CDR3 in amino acids: CASSQDDHTDTQYF. As DNA, the CDR3 is TGTGCCAGCAGCCAGGATGATCACACAGATACGCAGTATTTT.

This clonotype was counted a few times. The rearrangement links TRBV5-1 to TRBJ2-7; D not certain. V lost 3 bases to trimming and J lost 3 bases, with 13 bases between them. Germline CDR1 SGHRS, CDR2 YFSETQ. The CDR3 is 14 amino acids. The CDR3 spells CASSSQRGGYEQYF. The CDR3 nucleotides read TGCGCCAGCAGCTCCCAGCGCGGTGGCTACGAGCAGTACTTC. The full variable domain, with the rest looked up from reference TRBV5-1 and TRBJ2-7, is KAGVTQTPRYLIKTRGQQVTLSCSPISGHRSVSWYQQTPGQGLQFLFEYFSETQRNKGNFPGRFSGRQFSNSRSEMNVSTLELGDSALYLCASSSQRGGYEQYFGPGTRLTVT.

As regards this clonotype: A read error may produce the germline difference seen at one junction end. The chain has TRBV5-1 and TRBJ2-3; the D is unclear. The CDR3 is 14 residues long. CDR1 is SGHRS, CDR2 YFSETQ, per germline. CDR3: CASSWAGDTDTQSF. The CDR3 nucleotides are TGCGCCAGCAGCTGGGCAGGCGACACAGATACGCAGTCTTTT. The entire variable domain, with the rest obtained from reference TRBV5-1 and TRBJ2-3, is as follows: KAGVTQTPRYLIKTRGQQVTLSCSPISGHRSVSWYQQTPGQGLQFLFEYFSETQRNKGNFPGRFSGRQFSNSRSEMNVSTLELGDSALYLCASSWAGDTDTQSFGPGTRLTVL.

At least ten counts were recorded for this clonotype. The rearrangement uses TRBV20-1 and TRBJ2-7, with 11 positions matching TRBD2. The CDR3 runs to 14 residues. The germline V gene encodes CDR1 DFQATT and CDR2 SNEGSKA (reference sequence). Trimming cost V 2 bases and J 4 bases; bases outside gene matches: 4. The CDR3 DNA reads as TGCAGTGCTAGAAAGACTAGCGGGACATACGAGCAGTACTTC. Its translation is CSARKTSGTYEQYF.

The V call is TRBV7-8, the J call TRBJ1-5; TRBD1 matches 8 bases. Losses at the gene ends were 3 bases for V and 5 bases for J; bases not matched to a gene: 9. Germline V CDR1 and CDR2: SGHVS, FQNEAQ. The CDR3 spans 16 residues. The CDR3 is CASSFRQAQGDQPQHF. Here the CDR3 DNA reads TGTGCCAGCAGCTTCCGACAGGCACAGGGGGATCAGCCCCAGCATTTT.

This clonotype came up many times. The rearrangement joins TRBV5-1 to TRBJ1-1; D remains ambiguous. V lost 2 bases and J lost 1, with 15 bases in between. This CDR3 region has 16 residues. CDR1 and CDR2 (germline): SGHRS, YFSETQ. The CDR3 DNA is TGCGCCAGCAGCTTCCTGGGGATTCTCCAGAACACTGAAGCTTTCTTT. It translates to CASSFLGILQNTEAFF. Filled out from reference TRBV5-1 and TRBJ1-1, the complete variable domain reads KAGVTQTPRYLIKTRGQQVTLSCSPISGHRSVSWYQQTPGQGLQFLFEYFSETQRNKGNFPGRFSGRQFSNSRSEMNVSTLELGDSALYLCASSFLGILQNTEAFFGQGTRLTVV.

DNA for the CDR3: TGCAGTGCTAGAGCCGGGACTTTCGGGGATGAGCAGTTCTTC. As protein: CSARAGTFGDEQFF. The rearrangement uses TRBV20-1 and TRBJ2-1, with D perhaps matching TRBD2 (6 bases). This CDR3 is 14 amino acids long. Deletions cut 1 base from V and 8 bases from J, with 15 bases between. In germline, CDR1 is DFQATT, CDR2 SNEGSKA (reference sequence).

This clonotype was seen more than once but under ten times. V usage is TRBV28 and J usage is TRBJ2-2, with 7 positions matching TRBD1. Germline trimming cut 6 bases from V and 5 bases from J; bases unmatched to any gene: 9. The CDR3 runs 15 residues. Germline CDR1 is MDHEN and CDR2 is SYDVKM. CDR3 in amino acids: CASSLDRATTGELFF. The CDR3 region has the DNA TGTGCCAGCAGCCTAGACAGGGCTACTACCGGGGAGCTGTTTTTT.

This clonotype was seen a few times. This sequence joins TRBV20-1 and TRBJ2-5; 7 bases map to TRBD2. CDR1 and CDR2 (germline): DFQATT, SNEGSKA (reference sequence). V lost 5 bases and J lost 0; bases outside the gene matches: 6. The CDR3 totals 14 residues. CDR3 amino acids: CSASRLADQETQYF. In DNA form, the CDR3 reads TGCAGTGCTTCCCGCCTAGCGGACCAAGAGACCCAGTACTTC.

The chain has TRBV15 and TRBJ2-3, with D uncertain. Germline V lookup: CDR1 LNHNV, CDR2 YYDKDF (reference sequence). There are 15 residues in the CDR3. V lost 4 bases and J lost 0, with 11 bases in between. The chain's CDR3 is CATSNPADSTDTQYF. CDR3 bases: TGTGCCACCAGCAACCCGGCGGACAGCACAGATACGCAGTATTTT.

This clonotype was counted at least ten times. V gene TRBV7-2 combines with J gene TRBJ2-1; D not resolved. The CDR3 runs to 14 residues. CDR1 is SGHTA and CDR2 is FQGNSA in the germline V gene. V dropped 6 bases and J dropped 8 bases, with 17 bases sitting between them. CDR3 residues: CASRPPLFIYEQFF. CDR3 nucleotides: TGTGCCAGCAGACCTCCTTTATTCATCTATGAGCAGTTCTTC.

This clonotype was observed at least ten times. This chain connects TRBV7-9 to TRBJ2-1; 8 nucleotides align to TRBD2. V dropped 5 bases and J dropped 7; count of bases not matched to a gene: 13. The CDR3 extends over 16 amino acids. Germline V CDR1 and CDR2: SEHNR, FQNEAQ (reference sequence). The CDR3 DNA reads TGTGCCAGCAGCCCATCCCGAGGACTAGCTTGGAATGAGCAGTTCTTC. As protein: CASSPSRGLAWNEQFF.

This chain uses TRBV27 with TRBJ2-1, with 11 bases identical to TRBD2. Germline V CDR1 and CDR2: MNHEY, SMNVEV (reference sequence). The trim removed 3 bases at V and 2 bases at J, leaving 12 bases unmatched. This CDR3 comprises 19 residues. CDR3 nucleotides: TGTGCCAGCAGTTTCTTGGTAGCGGGAGGGCCAACCGCCTACAATGAGCAGTTCTTC. It specifies CASSFLVAGGPTAYNEQFF.

In its sample, this clonotype was seen once. The chain couples TRBV5-6 to TRBJ1-5; tentatively, D is TRBD1 (5 bases). Germline CDR1 SGHDT, CDR2 YYEEEE. The CDR3 runs to 15 residues. V gave up 4 bases and J gave up 7 bases, with 18 bases separating them. The DNA for the CDR3 is TGTGCCAGCAGCCGCGGGACCGATCAATCGCAGCCCCAGCATTTT. This sequence encodes CASSRGTDQSQPQHF.

In the case of this clonotype: Given a much more abundant clone one base away, this may be a read error. The chain employs TRBV20-1 and TRBJ2-1; D may be TRBD1 or TRBD2 (5 bases each). The CDR3 is made up of 14 amino acids. Germline CDR1 DFQATT, CDR2 SNEGSKA (reference sequence). The CDR3 nucleotides are TGCAGTGCTACGGGACCGATACCCTACAATGAGCATTTCTTC. This translates into CSATGPIPYNEHFF.

At least ten counts were recorded for this clonotype. The genes are TRBV20-1 and TRBJ2-3; 7 bases map to TRBD1. The length of the CDR3 is 13 residues. CDR1 and CDR2 from the germline V gene are DFQATT and SNEGSKA (reference sequence). V lost 6 bases to trimming and J lost 0 bases; unmatched junction nucleotides: 3. The CDR3 nucleotides are TGCAGTGCCGGGACAGCTAGCACAGATACGCAGTATTTT. Translated, it gives CSAGTASTDTQYF.

This clonotype appeared many times. V gene TRBV20-1 combines with J gene TRBJ2-7; the D gene could be TRBD1 or TRBD2 (5 bases each). The CDR3 length is 11 residues. V gave up 2 bases and J gave up 10 bases, with 12 bases separating them. Per the germline V gene, CDR1 is DFQATT and CDR2 is SNEGSKA (reference sequence). CDR3 sequence reads: CSARSGPVQYF. CDR3 DNA: TGCAGTGCTAGATCGGGGCCCGTCCAGTACTTC.

The chain recombines TRBV20-1 with TRBJ2-7, with TRBD2 matching over 10 bases. The CDR3 runs 18 residues. V lost 0 bases and J lost 1; bases outside the gene matches: 12. CDR1 DFQATT and CDR2 SNEGSKA come from the germline V gene (reference sequence). This CDR3 is CSARDWGASGRGSYEQYF. Written as DNA, the CDR3 is TGCAGTGCTAGAGATTGGGGGGCTAGCGGGAGAGGTTCCTACGAGCAGTACTTC.

This clonotype was seen ten or more times. The chain links TRBV20-1 to TRBJ2-5; D is unclear. This CDR3 has 10 residues. CDR1 DFQATT and CDR2 SNEGSKA come from the germline V gene (reference sequence). The V end was cut by 4 bases, the J end by 5 bases, with 5 bases between. CDR3 region: CSAKQETQYF. For the CDR3, the DNA is TGCAGTGCTAAACAGGAGACCCAGTACTTC.

The sample holds many counts of this clonotype. This rearrangement joins TRBV20-1 to TRBJ2-1; the match to TRBD2 covers 7 bases. The length of the CDR3 is 15 residues. Germline CDR1 reads DFQATT; CDR2 reads SNEGSKA (reference sequence). V was clipped by 4 bases and J by 7 bases; unmatched bases: 13. CDR3 amino acids: CSATLSSGLLNEQFF. CDR3 in DNA: TGCAGTGCTACCTTATCGTCGGGACTACTTAATGAGCAGTTCTTC.

The chain employs TRBV2 and TRBJ2-3; a weak D match, TRBD2 (6 bases). The CDR3 loop spans 15 amino acids. Trimming took 4 bases from V and 1 from J, leaving 12 bases between them. Germline-derived CDR1 and CDR2 are SNHLY and FYNNEI. The CDR3 is CASSAQAGRTDTQYF. DNA for the CDR3: TGTGCCAGCAGTGCGCAAGCGGGCCGCACAGATACGCAGTATTTT.